One sample yielded the 6 T cell receptor beta chains listed below, sequenced in a study of stem cell transplantation in POMP-related autoinflammatory disease. TCRdb's copy holds only in-frame clones and misses some; the assay was immunoSEQ multiplex PCR. Among about 4,900 clones, 92% were seen once, and the ten largest hold roughly 2.2%. The sample was CD8+ T cells from PBMCs, taken after stem cell transplantation. Every receptor here comes from a human patient with POMP-related autoinflammation and immune dysregulation (PRAID). Some T cells may originate from the graft donor.

V is TRBV10-2 and J is TRBJ2-2; D call uncertain. Trimming removed 6 bases at V and 2 bases at J, with 10 bases between. This CDR3 has 14 residues. Per germline, CDR1 WSHSY and CDR2 SAAADI. Here the CDR3 reads CASREPANTGELFF. The CDR3 nucleotides read TGCGCCAGCAGGGAGCCGGCTAACACCGGGGAGCTGTTTTTT.

The chain recombines TRBV7-9 with TRBJ2-2; no clear D. CDR1 and CDR2 from the germline V gene are SEHNR and FQNEAQ (reference sequence). The V gene lost 5 bases and the J gene lost 2 bases, with 9 bases spanning the gap. The CDR3 covers 14 residues. CDR3 residues: CASSLRVNTGELFF. The DNA of the CDR3 is TGTGCCAGCAGCCTTAGAGTAAACACCGGGGAGCTGTTTTTT.

The chain is built from TRBV14 and TRBJ2-7; TRBD2 matches at 9 bases. Germline V gene data show CDR1 as SGHDN and CDR2 as FVKESK. V trimming: 2 bases; J trimming: 6 bases; junction bases outside the gene matches: 11. CDR3 size: 16 residues. The DNA of the CDR3 is TGTGCCAGCAGCCAACGATTAGCGGGAGTTCAGGGCGAGCAGTACTTC. Translated, it gives CASSQRLAGVQGEQYF.

V gene TRBV7-9 combines with J gene TRBJ2-3, with 16 bases fitting TRBD2. CDR1 and CDR2 from the germline V gene are SEHNR and FQNEAQ (reference sequence). Germline trimming cut 5 bases from V and 4 bases from J; bases unmatched to any gene: 3. This CDR3 is 16 amino acids long. The CDR3 region is CASSAGTSGRADTQYF. Written as DNA, the CDR3 is TGTGCCAGCAGCGCCGGGACTAGCGGGAGGGCAGATACGCAGTATTTT.

The chain carries TRBV7-9 and TRBJ2-1; D gene uncertain. Per the germline V gene, CDR1 is SEHNR and CDR2 is FQNEAQ (reference sequence). This CDR3 has 11 amino acids. V lost 2 bases, J lost 10 bases, and 6 bases lay in between. CDR3 DNA: TGTGCCAGCAGCTTAAGTCGGGAGCAGTTCTTC. This translates into CASSLSREQFF.

V is TRBV6-5 and J is TRBJ2-1; no clear D gene. CDR3 length equals 13 residues. Germline lookup yields CDR1 MNHEY and CDR2 SVGAGI. Trimming left V 0 bases short and J 10 bases short, with 10 bases between. For the CDR3, the DNA is TGTGCCAGCAGTTACTCGGGGTTTTTAGAGCAGTTCTTC. It codes for CASSYSGFLEQFF.